These 29 T cell receptor beta chains came from one sample sequenced in a study of blood T cells in healthy people across ages. A J-beta primer mix and a sample-barcoded 5' primer were used in a second PCR of about 7 to 12 cycles. One entry per CDR3 protein results from TCRdb running MiXCR on the 5' RACE reads. In the table there are over 950,000 distinct CDR3 sequences, roughly half of which are singletons. Sequencing input: blood. The source is an older woman in good health.

In its sample, this clonotype was seen a few times. The gene calls are TRBV29-1 and TRBJ2-1; 7 bases are shared with TRBD1. Germline CDR1 and CDR2: SQVTM and ANQGSEA. With V trimmed by 0 bases and J by 7 bases, 6 bases remained unmatched. The CDR3 totals 14 residues. CDR3 in DNA: TGCAGCGTTGAAGATGGCAGGGGGTCGAATGAGCAGTTCTTC. Amino acid sequence: CSVEDGRGSNEQFF.

This chain joins TRBV6-2 or TRBV6-3 and TRBJ1-1; D gene ambiguous. The CDR3 extends over 13 amino acids. The germline V gene has CDR1 MNHEY and CDR2 SVGEGT. Deletions cut 1 base from V and 10 bases from J, with 13 bases between. The chain's CDR3 is CASSYWPRLAAFF. The CDR3 DNA sequence: TGTGCCAGCAGTTACTGGCCCAGGTTAGCAGCTTTCTTT.

V usage is TRBV6-5 and J usage is TRBJ1-2, with 10 bases that match TRBD1. Germline CDR1 MNHEY, CDR2 SVGAGI. Germline trimming cut 1 base from V and 3 bases from J; bases unmatched to any gene: 2. This CDR3 is built from 15 residues. As DNA, the CDR3 is TGTGCCAGCAGTTACTTGGGGACAGGGGACTATGGCTACACCTTC. Translated: CASSYLGTGDYGYTF.

This chain links TRBV29-1 with TRBJ1-4; no clear D gene. Trimming removed 5 bases from V and 4 bases from J, with 11 bases in between. The germline V gene has CDR1 SQVTM and CDR2 ANQGSEA. CDR3 length: 13 amino acids. The CDR3: CSVPGVGNEKLFF. Written as DNA, the CDR3 is TGCAGCGTTCCAGGCGTTGGTAATGAAAAACTGTTTTTT.

As regards this clonotype: A much larger clonotype is one base distant, so this may be a read error. This chain joins TRBV5-1 and TRBJ2-3; 7 bases fit TRBD1. CDR3 length equals 15 residues. The germline gives CDR1 SGHRS, CDR2 YFSETQ. The CDR3 reads CASSTGDRSTGTQYF. The CDR3 coding sequence is TGCGCCAGCAGCACCGGGGACAGAAGCACAGGTACGCAGTATTTT.

This clonotype was counted a single time. The chain uses TRBV2 and TRBJ2-4; the match to TRBD1 covers 8 bases. CDR3 length: 13 amino acids. Germline V CDR1 and CDR2: SNHLY, FYNNEI. The ends lost 7 bases at V and 13 bases at J; junction bases unmatched: 12. For the CDR3, the DNA is TGTGCCAGCACCGGACAGGGAAGGTGTGCGCAGTACTTC. The encoded protein is CASTGQGRCAQYF.

In regard to this clonotype: One end of the junction is discordant with germline, which a read error may explain. The J gene is TRBJ2-1, the V gene TRBV4-1, with TRBD1 matching 7 bases. In germline, CDR1 is MGHRA, CDR2 YSYEKL. The CDR3 contains 16 residues. CDR3 sequence (DNA): TGCGCCAGCACCCAAGGACAGGCGAGCTCCTACAATGAGCAGTTCTTC. Its protein product is CASTQGQASSYNEQFF.

This clonotype is a singleton in its sample. The genes are TRBV7-2 and TRBJ2-3, with D hard to call. Trimming took 5 bases from V and 1 from J, leaving 16 bases between them. The CDR3 runs to 16 residues. CDR1 and CDR2 (germline): SGHTA, FQGNSA. The DNA for the CDR3 is TGTGCCAGCAGCCTTAGAAAGACCCTACGCACAGATACGCAGTATTTT. This gives the protein CASSLRKTLRTDTQYF.

The chain joins TRBV27 to TRBJ2-3; no firm D call. Trimming stripped 6 bases from V and 8 bases from J, with 12 bases between. The CDR3 covers 12 residues. CDR1 is MNHEY, CDR2 SMNVEV, per germline (reference sequence). CDR3 loop: CASSVGIGTQYF. The CDR3 nucleotides are TGTGCCAGCAGCGTAGGGATCGGTACGCAGTATTTT.

This clonotype was seen repeatedly, ten times or more. The chain carries TRBV20-1 and TRBJ2-7, with TRBD2 matching 8 bases. CDR1 DFQATT and CDR2 SNEGSKA come from the germline V gene (reference sequence). The CDR3 covers 12 residues. The ends lost 6 bases at V and 3 bases at J; junction bases unmatched: 4. CDR3 sequence: CSATGTSYEQYF. The CDR3 nucleotides are TGCAGTGCAACCGGGACTAGCTACGAGCAGTACTTC.

V is TRBV20-1 and J is TRBJ2-5; D may be TRBD1 (6 bases). Germline V gene lookup returns CDR1 DFQATT and CDR2 SNEGSKA (reference sequence). The CDR3 consists of 15 residues. Trimming removed 6 bases at V and 11 bases at J, with 28 bases between. The CDR3 sequence is CSAPPARDTANEQYF. Written as DNA, the CDR3 is TGCAGTGCCCCGCCTGCGAGGGACACAGCCAATGAGCAGTACTTC.

The chain combines TRBV5-4 with TRBJ2-2; a possible D gene is TRBD2 (7 bases). The CDR3 is 16 amino acids. CDR1 and CDR2 (germline): SGHNT, YYREEE (reference sequence). Trimming pared 3 bases from V and 2 bases from J, leaving 14 bases between. In DNA form, the CDR3 reads TGTGCCAGCAGCTCTTACCGGGGGGCCAACACCGGGGAGCTGTTTTTT. This translates into CASSSYRGANTGELFF.

The genes are TRBV6-2 or TRBV6-3 and TRBJ2-5, with a possible D match to TRBD2 (6 bases). Germline V gene sequence: CDR1 MNHEY, CDR2 SVGEGT. Trimming pared 3 bases from V and 4 bases from J, leaving 15 bases between. The CDR3 covers 15 residues. Here the CDR3 reads CASSYRTSSSETQYF. In DNA form, the CDR3 reads TGTGCCAGCAGTTATAGAACTAGCAGTTCAGAGACCCAGTACTTC.

A note on this clonotype: A much larger clone lies a single base off, so this may be a read error. This rearrangement joins TRBV3-1 to TRBJ1-2, with D maybe TRBD1 (6 bases). Trimming left V 1 base short and J 5 bases short, with 8 bases between. CDR1 is LGHDT, CDR2 YNNKEL, per germline (reference sequence). The CDR3 runs 13 residues. CDR3 residues: CASSQGGQYGYTF. In nucleotides, the CDR3 is TGTGCCAGCAGCCAAGGAGGACAGTATGGCTACACCTTC.

This chain connects TRBV7-2 to TRBJ1-3; 7 nucleotides align to TRBD1. The CDR3 contains 17 residues. Per the germline V gene, CDR1 is SGHTA and CDR2 is FQGNSA. Unmatched junction bases numbered 12, after V lost 5 bases and J lost 2 bases. The CDR3 nucleotides are TGTGCCAGCAGCCCCCAACGTACAGGGGTTCCTGGAAACACCATATATTTT. Amino acids: CASSPQRTGVPGNTIYF.

V is TRBV18 and J is TRBJ1-6, with 8 bases identical to TRBD1. The CDR3 is made up of 14 amino acids. Germline V gene data show CDR1 as KGHSH and CDR2 as LQKENI. Losses at the gene ends were 5 bases for V and 10 bases for J; bases not matched to a gene: 7. The CDR3 sequence is CASSSTGDRSPLHF. CDR3 DNA sequence: TGTGCCAGCTCATCGACAGGGGACAGGTCACCCCTCCACTTT.

This clonotype was picked up a small number of times. The chain joins TRBV4-2 to TRBJ1-5, with D perhaps TRBD1 (5 bases). Germline loops: CDR1 LGHNA, CDR2 YNFKEQ. V gave up 1 base and J gave up 6 bases, with 10 bases separating them. The CDR3 totals 14 residues. The CDR3: CASSQGLGVQPQHF. CDR3 coding DNA: TGTGCCAGCAGCCAAGGGTTAGGGGTTCAGCCCCAGCATTTT.

This clonotype has a handful of counts. The chain links TRBV12-3 or TRBV12-4 to TRBJ2-3, with D possibly matching TRBD2 (5 bases). V shed 6 bases and J shed 2 bases, with 12 bases lying between them. The CDR3 sequence is 14 residues long. The CDR3 sequence is CASRASSSTDTQYF. The CDR3, as DNA: TGTGCCAGCAGAGCTAGCAGTTCCACAGATACGCAGTATTTT.

The chain employs TRBV11-2 and TRBJ2-4; a possible D gene is TRBD1 (6 bases). In germline, CDR1 is SGHAT, CDR2 FQNNGV. This CDR3 contains 12 residues. Trimming shortened V by 5 bases and J by 13 bases, and 15 bases separated the two germline ends. The CDR3 nucleotides are TGTGCCAGCAGCCGAGAAGGGGGTGAGCAGTACTTC. This encodes CASSREGGEQYF.

The chain employs TRBV3-1 and TRBJ1-1, with TRBD1 matching over 10 bases. This CDR3 has 15 residues. The junction had 1 base not matched to a gene; V was cut back by 2 bases and J by 1 base. The V gene's germline CDR1 is LGHDT and CDR2 YNNKEL (reference sequence). The CDR3, as DNA: TGTGCCAGCAGCCAACGGACAGGGGGGAACACTGAAGCTTTCTTT. Translated: CASSQRTGGNTEAFF. The whole variable domain, filled in from reference TRBV3-1 and TRBJ1-1, reads DTAVSQTPKYLVTQMGNDKSIKCEQNLGHDTMYWYKQDSKKFLKIMFSYNNKELIINETVPNRFSPKSPDKAHLNLHINSLELGDSAVYFCASSQRTGGNTEAFFGQGTRLTVV.

Regarding this clonotype: A much bigger clone sits one base away, suggesting this may be a read error. The V gene is TRBV20-1, the J gene TRBJ2-4; 11 bases are shared with TRBD2. The tail of the sequence fits TRBJ2-7 better, so the J call may be wrong. Germline V lookup: CDR1 DFQATT, CDR2 SNEGSKA (reference sequence). This CDR3 is built from 15 residues. The CDR3 region is CSAQRGTSGAYEQYF. The CDR3 DNA reads as TGCAGTGCTCAACGGGGGACTAGCGGAGCCTACGAGCAGTACTTC.

The J gene is TRBJ2-2, the V gene TRBV20-1, with 11 bases identical to TRBD1. CDR1 is DFQATT, CDR2 SNEGSKA, per germline (reference sequence). After removal of 6 bases from V and 5 bases from J, the junction contained 5 bases not matched to a gene. The length of the CDR3 is 14 residues. CDR3 nucleotides: TGCAGTGCCATGGACAGGGGGCGGACCGGGGAGCTGTTTTTT. This gives the protein CSAMDRGRTGELFF.

In its sample, this clonotype was seen a few times. This chain connects TRBV7-2 to TRBJ2-2; the D is unclear. V lost 5 bases to trimming and J lost 3 bases, with 13 bases between them. The CDR3 is 15 residues long. Per the germline V gene, CDR1 is SGHTA and CDR2 is FQGNSA. The CDR3 region has the DNA TGTGCCAGCAGCCCCGGGCTACGGGACACCGGGGAGCTGTTTTTT. Its translation: CASSPGLRDTGELFF.

This clonotype occurred a few times. The chain has TRBV5-5 and TRBJ1-4; D is perhaps TRBD1 (6 bases). CDR3 size: 14 residues. Germline V gene sequence: CDR1 SGHKS, CDR2 YYEKEE (reference sequence). With 2 bases removed from V and 8 bases from J, the gap between germline ends came to 13 bases. CDR3 bases: TGTGCCAGCAGCTTTTCCAGGGGTCGAGAAAAACTGTTTTTT. Encoded protein: CASSFSRGREKLFF.

The genes are TRBV20-1 and TRBJ2-5, with TRBD2 matching 11 bases. TRBJ2-7 explains the end of the DNA better; the J call may be wrong. The CDR3 sequence is 16 residues long. In germline, CDR1 is DFQATT, CDR2 SNEGSKA (reference sequence). CDR3 nucleotide sequence: TGCAGTGCTAGAGATCTTGGACTAGCGGGCCACTACGAGCAGTACTTC. It is translated as CSARDLGLAGHYEQYF.

V is TRBV4-1 and J is TRBJ1-5; D may be TRBD1 (5 bases). The germline V gene encodes CDR1 MGHRA and CDR2 YSYEKL. V was trimmed by 0 bases and J by 5 bases, leaving 8 bases between them. The CDR3 runs 14 residues. CDR3: CASSQEQGYQPQHF. The CDR3 coding sequence is TGCGCCAGCAGCCAAGAGCAGGGCTATCAGCCCCAGCATTTT.

This sequence joins TRBV5-6 and TRBJ2-5; 13 bases line up with TRBD2. The DNA end is more similar to TRBJ2-7, so the J call may be wrong. The CDR3 spans 16 residues. Germline loops: CDR1 SGHDT, CDR2 YYEEEE. The CDR3 bases are TGTGCCAGCAGTCTTCGGGGGACTAGCGGGACTCGCGAGCAGTACTTC. As protein: CASSLRGTSGTREQYF.

The chain recombines TRBV24-1 with TRBJ2-3; D is unresolved. In germline, CDR1 is KGHDR, CDR2 SFDVKD. The CDR3 runs 14 residues. With 4 bases removed from V and 3 bases from J, the gap between germline ends came to 10 bases. CDR3 protein: CATSEPDGTDTQYF. The CDR3 DNA reads as TGTGCCACCAGTGAACCGGATGGAACAGATACGCAGTATTTT.

This chain joins TRBV7-2 and TRBJ2-7; possible D gene TRBD2, 6 bases. Looked up from germline, CDR1 is SGHTA and CDR2 is FQGNSA. V was cut by 5 bases and J by 4 bases, with 21 bases left in between. The CDR3 is 16 amino acids. The CDR3 spells CASSLVAVGVSYEQYF. CDR3 nucleotide sequence: TGTGCCAGCAGCCTCGTAGCGGTAGGGGTCTCGTACGAGCAGTACTTC. Using reference TRBV7-2 and TRBJ2-7 for the parts outside the CDR3, the full variable domain is GAGVSQSPSNKVTEKGKDVELRCDPISGHTALYWYRQSLGQGLEFLIYFQGNSAPDKSGLPSDRFSAERTGGSVSTLTIQRTQQEDSAVYLCASSLVAVGVSYEQYFGPGTRLTVT.